The 27 T cell receptor beta chains reported below all come from one sample, sequenced in a study of CD8 T cells in ankylosing spondylitis. A single record per CDR3 protein comes from TCRdb applying MiXCR to the 5' RACE reads. In the table there are about 340,000 distinct CDR3 sequences, roughly 14% of which are singletons. Sequencing was carried out using blood, either unsorted or a sorted T cell fraction (not recorded which). The receptors were sampled from a male donor with ankylosing spondylitis or in good health (not recorded which).

The chain has TRBV6-8 and TRBJ2-7, with 8 bases lining up with TRBD2. The junction had 10 bases not matched to a gene; V was cut back by 1 base and J by 5 bases. CDR1 is MNHGY, CDR2 SAAAGT, per germline. The CDR3 runs to 16 residues. CDR3 in amino acids: CASSYLPSGSGHEQYF. The CDR3 DNA follows: TGTGCCAGCAGTTACTTGCCAAGCGGGAGTGGGCACGAGCAGTACTTC.

The table lists this clonotype with many counts. The chain joins TRBV11-2 to TRBJ1-4; 7 nucleotides line up with TRBD1. The germline V gene has CDR1 SGHAT and CDR2 FQNNGV. This CDR3 spans 18 amino acids. Trimming took 1 base from V and 4 from J; bases not matched to a gene: 12. CDR3 sequence: CASSLGPGQPGFNEKLFF. In nucleotides, the CDR3 is TGTGCCAGCAGCTTAGGACCGGGACAGCCGGGATTTAATGAAAAACTGTTTTTT.

The genes are TRBV27 and TRBJ1-4; 10 bases match TRBD1. Germline CDR1 and CDR2: MNHEY and SMNVEV (reference sequence). The CDR3 length is 20 residues. Unmatched junction bases numbered 18, after V lost 3 bases and J lost 5 bases. CDR3 residues: CASSLSAGRDRGGLNEKLFF. The CDR3 coding sequence is TGTGCCAGCAGTTTGTCCGCAGGTCGGGACAGGGGCGGTTTGAATGAAAAACTGTTTTTT.

This sequence joins TRBV4-1 and TRBJ2-1, with D possibly TRBD2 on 6 matching bases. The V end lost 0 bases, the J end lost 8 bases, and 17 bases lay between the germline ends. Germline-derived CDR1 and CDR2 are MGHRA and YSYEKL. CDR3 length equals 16 residues. This CDR3 reads CASSQDPAGGRYEQFF. In DNA, the CDR3 is TGCGCCAGCAGCCAAGACCCGGCCGGGGGAAGGTATGAGCAGTTCTTC.

This clonotype appeared many times. The rearrangement links TRBV19 to TRBJ2-1; D is ambiguous. Looked up from germline, CDR1 is LNHDA and CDR2 is SQIVND (reference sequence). Trimming stripped 5 bases from V and 9 bases from J, with 8 bases between. This CDR3 is built from 11 residues. For the CDR3, the DNA is TGTGCCAGTAGTCCCCGGGTTGAGCAGTTCTTC. Its translation: CASSPRVEQFF. The entire variable domain, with the rest obtained from reference TRBV19 and TRBJ2-1, is as follows: DGGITQSPKYLFRKEGQNVTLSCEQNLNHDAMYWYRQDPGQGLRLIYYSQIVNDFQKGDIAEGYSVSREKKESFPLTVTSAQKNPTAFYLCASSPRVEQFFGPGTRLTVL.

This clonotype was recorded at least ten times. The chain recombines TRBV12-3 or TRBV12-4 with TRBJ1-2; D not certain. V dropped 2 bases and J dropped 4 bases, with 11 bases sitting between them. The CDR3 consists of 14 residues. CDR3 nucleotides: TGTGCCAGCAGTTTAATGAAGGGTGCCTATGGCTACACCTTC. It encodes CASSLMKGAYGYTF.

This clonotype was counted between two and nine times. The chain recombines TRBV19 with TRBJ2-1; 8 bases agree with TRBD2. The length of the CDR3 is 15 residues. CDR1 LNHDA and CDR2 SQIVND come from the germline V gene (reference sequence). With V trimmed by 5 bases and J by 6 bases, 9 bases remained unmatched. The CDR3 DNA reads as TGTGCCAGTAGTTTCTTAGCGGGGATCCCCAATGAGCAGTTCTTC. Translated: CASSFLAGIPNEQFF.

The chain couples TRBV18 to TRBJ2-7; weak D call: TRBD1 (6 bases). The ends were cut back, 4 bases at V and 5 bases at J, with 9 bases in the middle. The CDR3 runs 12 residues. Looked up from germline, CDR1 is KGHSH and CDR2 is LQKENI. The CDR3 sequence is CASSQQGHEQYF. The CDR3 DNA reads as TGTGCCAGCTCACAACAGGGACACGAGCAGTACTTC.

The genes are TRBV5-1 and TRBJ2-3; 8 bases are shared with TRBD1. Per germline, CDR1 SGHRS and CDR2 YFSETQ. The V and J ends lost 4 bases and 5 bases, in that order; junction bases with no gene match: 6. This CDR3 is 14 amino acids long. CDR3 coding DNA: TGCGCCAGCAGCCGGGACAGGCCCGGAGATACGCAGTATTTT. Translating gives CASSRDRPGDTQYF.

The sample holds a few counts of this clonotype. V is TRBV12-3 or TRBV12-4 and J is TRBJ2-7; tentatively, D is TRBD2 (5 bases). V was shortened by 1 base and J by 7 bases, with 8 bases between the two germline ends. The CDR3 extends over 12 amino acids. CDR3 loop: CASSLGWREQYF. CDR3 coding DNA: TGTGCCAGCAGTTTAGGGTGGAGGGAGCAGTACTTC.

This chain uses TRBV20-1 with TRBJ2-2, with 14 bases lining up with TRBD2. The CDR3 spans 15 residues. Germline V lookup: CDR1 DFQATT, CDR2 SNEGSKA (reference sequence). The J segment lost 7 bases and the V segment lost 5 bases, leaving 6 bases of the junction unmatched. The CDR3 here is CSAPTSGGVGGELFF. In DNA form, the CDR3 reads TGCAGTGCTCCGACTAGCGGGGGGGTAGGCGGGGAGCTGTTTTTT.

The chain couples TRBV10-2 to TRBJ1-1; D not certain. The CDR3 is 13 amino acids. V lost 10 bases and J 1 base, leaving 13 bases between the germline ends. Germline lookup yields CDR1 WSHSY and CDR2 SAAADI. As DNA, the CDR3 is TGCGCCACCAAGGAGGAGACGAACACTGAAGCTTTCTTT. Translated, it gives CATKEETNTEAFF.

A few counts support this clonotype. The chain has TRBV5-1 and TRBJ2-3, with TRBD2 matching 10 bases. Trimming removed 1 base from V and 6 bases from J; junction bases left unmatched: 8. The CDR3 totals 16 residues. Germline V gene data show CDR1 as SGHRS and CDR2 as YFSETQ. This CDR3 reads CASSLWQRGGLDTQYF. The CDR3 coding sequence is TGCGCCAGCAGCTTGTGGCAGCGGGGGGGCCTGGATACGCAGTATTTT.

This clonotype was detected a few times. The chain uses TRBV5-1 and TRBJ1-1, with D possibly matching TRBD1 (6 bases). Germline assignment: CDR1 SGHRS and CDR2 YFSETQ. Trimming removed 0 bases at V and 4 bases at J, with 10 bases between. This CDR3 region has 14 residues. The CDR3 protein is CASSLGRGSTEAFF. The CDR3 nucleotides are TGCGCCAGCAGCTTGGGCAGGGGAAGCACTGAAGCTTTCTTT.

There are many counts of this clonotype. This sequence joins TRBV6-5 and TRBJ2-2; TRBD1 matches at 7 bases. V gave up 4 bases and J gave up 1 base; unmatched junction bases: 3. CDR3 size: 15 residues. The germline V gene has CDR1 MNHEY and CDR2 SVGAGI. For the CDR3, the DNA is TGTGCCAGCAGTTGGACAGGAGGGAACACCGGGGAGCTGTTTTTT. This gives the protein CASSWTGGNTGELFF.

This chain connects TRBV12-3 or TRBV12-4 to TRBJ2-3; possibly TRBD2 for D (6 bases). This CDR3 region has 14 residues. V was cut by 5 bases and J by 2 bases, with 11 bases left in between. CDR3 nucleotides: TGTGCCAGCAGTCCCGGGAGCCCCACAGATACGCAGTATTTT. Its protein product is CASSPGSPTDTQYF.

V gene TRBV20-1 combines with J gene TRBJ2-7; 11 nucleotides align to TRBD1. Germline V gives CDR1 DFQATT, CDR2 SNEGSKA (reference sequence). Trimming cost V 3 bases and J 0 bases; bases outside gene matches: 1. The CDR3 is made up of 14 amino acids. The CDR3 nucleotides read TGCAGTGCTAGTGGACAGGGGGCCTCCTACGAGCAGTACTTC. As protein: CSASGQGASYEQYF.

This clonotype was counted between two and nine times. This chain uses TRBV20-1 with TRBJ2-1; D gene ambiguous. Looked up from germline, CDR1 is DFQATT and CDR2 is SNEGSKA (reference sequence). The CDR3 is 15 residues long. V lost 5 bases to trimming and J lost 4 bases, with 18 bases between them. Written as DNA, the CDR3 is TGCAGTGCTGGAACCTCAGGCAGAAGGTACAATGAGCAGTTCTTC. Encoded protein: CSAGTSGRRYNEQFF.

The V and J genes are TRBV6-1 and TRBJ1-2; maybe TRBD1 (5 bases). Germline V gene sequence: CDR1 MNHNS, CDR2 SASEGT. The V and J ends lost 2 bases and 4 bases respectively, with 14 bases between them. This CDR3 has 15 amino acids. CDR3 in DNA: TGTGCCAGCAGTGAATTTGAGGGACTACCCTATGGCTACACCTTC. The encoded protein is CASSEFEGLPYGYTF.

The rearrangement links TRBV12-3 or TRBV12-4 to TRBJ2-5; 8 bases fit TRBD2. Trimming took 7 bases from V and 2 from J; bases not matched to a gene: 6. This CDR3 contains 14 residues. The CDR3 coding sequence is TGTGCCAGCACCCTGACTAGCGCGCAAGAGACCCAGTACTTC. It translates to CASTLTSAQETQYF.

The rearrangement uses TRBV6-6 and TRBJ2-1, with 10 bases that match TRBD2. Germline assignment: CDR1 MNHNY and CDR2 SVGAGI (reference sequence). Trimming at V came to 6 bases and at J to 10 bases, leaving 6 bases not matched to a gene. This CDR3 has 13 residues. In DNA, the CDR3 is TGTGCCAGCAGCCCAAATAGCGGGGGGGAGCAGTTCTTC. Residues: CASSPNSGGEQFF.

This clonotype has more than one count but fewer than ten. This sequence joins TRBV5-1 and TRBJ2-2; 9 bases line up with TRBD1. The junction had 8 bases not matched to a gene; V was cut back by 2 bases and J by 3 bases. Germline V gene data show CDR1 as SGHRS and CDR2 as YFSETQ. The CDR3 extends over 17 amino acids. The chain's CDR3 is CASSFRGDRVHTGELFF. The CDR3 DNA is TGCGCCAGCAGCTTCAGGGGGGACAGGGTGCACACCGGGGAGCTGTTTTTT.

This clonotype was counted a few times. The gene calls are TRBV7-9 and TRBJ2-7; 8 bases are a match to TRBD1. CDR3 size: 15 residues. V lost 10 bases and J lost 1; bases outside the gene matches: 12. The germline V gene encodes CDR1 SEHNR and CDR2 FQNEAQ (reference sequence). The CDR3 DNA is TGTGCCAACCTTTCTGGGGGACAGGTATCCTACGAGCAGTACTTC. Translated: CANLSGGQVSYEQYF.

Ten or more counts support this clonotype. This chain connects TRBV12-3 or TRBV12-4 to TRBJ2-5, with D perhaps TRBD2 (5 bases). The V gene lost 3 bases and the J gene lost 4 bases, with 6 bases spanning the gap. The CDR3 contains 12 residues. The CDR3 reads CASSFEGETQYF. In DNA, the CDR3 is TGTGCCAGCAGTTTTGAGGGAGAGACCCAGTACTTC.

In this sample, this clonotype turned up a few times. The chain has TRBV5-1 and TRBJ2-2; D is perhaps TRBD1 (6 bases). The CDR3 consists of 15 residues. V was shortened by 4 bases and J by 5 bases, with 15 bases between the two germline ends. CDR1 is SGHRS, CDR2 YFSETQ, per germline. CDR3 in DNA: TGCGCCAGCAGCGCACCGGGACAATCTACCGGGGAGCTGTTTTTT. It is translated as CASSAPGQSTGELFF.

This clonotype was counted between two and nine times. The chain has TRBV11-2 and TRBJ1-2; D perhaps matches TRBD1 (5 bases). This CDR3 contains 14 residues. CDR1 is SGHAT and CDR2 is FQNNGV in the germline V gene. V was clipped by 6 bases and J by 0 bases, with 11 bases between them. The CDR3 nucleotides are TGTGCCAGCAGGATGACAGCCTCTAACTATGGCTACACCTTC. Amino acid sequence: CASRMTASNYGYTF.

The DNA of the CDR3 is TGTGCCAGCAGCCGAGGGACAGGGGGCCCCGGGGAGCTGTTTTTT. It specifies CASSRGTGGPGELFF. The chain carries TRBV5-8 and TRBJ2-2, with 12 positions matching TRBD1. The V segment lost 4 bases and the J segment 6 bases; nucleotides outside the gene matches: 4. Germline V gene sequence: CDR1 SGHTS, CDR2 YDEGEE. The CDR3 is 15 residues long. The full variable domain, its missing parts supplied by reference TRBV5-8 and TRBJ2-2, is EAGVTQSPTHLIKTRGQQATLRCSPISGHTSVYWYQQALGLGLQFLLWYDEGEERNRGNFPPRFSGRQFPNYSSELNVNALELEDSALYLCASSRGTGGPGELFFGEGSRLTVL.